The entry below gives a single T cell receptor (beta chain) sequence along with its context. What it recognizes is unknown. The CDR3 runs 12 residues. The germline CDR1 and CDR2 sequences are KGHSH and LQKENI. The source of the sample is a study of circulating and synovial CD4+ cells in juvenile arthritis. General observations from the study: Circulating pathogenic-like and bulk T cells looked alike by Vbeta family usage. Some such blood samples were as oligoclonal as synovium.

Clones were sequenced by immunoSEQ multiplex PCR, and TCRdb holds only the in-frame ones, with some missing. The sample carries approximately 1,500 clones, 90% to 96% recorded once. V usage is TRBV18 and J usage is TRBJ2-5, with 7 bases matching TRBD2. The better agreement between TRBJ2-7 and the DNA end casts doubt on the J call. Sequencing was carried out using CD4+ T cells from synovial fluid. This receptor was identified in a human donor with juvenile idiopathic arthritis. CDR3 region: CASSPGGGEQYF. As DNA, the CDR3 is TGTGCCAGCTCACCAGGGGGGGGCGAGCAGTACTTC.